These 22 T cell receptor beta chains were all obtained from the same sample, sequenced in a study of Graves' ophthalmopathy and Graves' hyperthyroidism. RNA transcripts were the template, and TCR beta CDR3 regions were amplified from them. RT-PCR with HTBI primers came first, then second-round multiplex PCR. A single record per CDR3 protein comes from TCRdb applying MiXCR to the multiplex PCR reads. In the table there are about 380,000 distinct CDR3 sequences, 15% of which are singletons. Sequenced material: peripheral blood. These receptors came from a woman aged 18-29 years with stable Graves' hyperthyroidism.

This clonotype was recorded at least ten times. The CDR3 is CSASGPLNGYTF. In nucleotides, the CDR3 is TGCAGTGCTAGTGGGCCCCTCAATGGCTACACCTTC. The chain combines TRBV20-1 with TRBJ1-2; D is undetermined. Between the trimmed V and J ends, which lost 3 bases and 6 bases, there was a span of 11 bases. The CDR3 totals 12 residues. Germline CDR1 reads DFQATT; CDR2 reads SNEGSKA (reference sequence).

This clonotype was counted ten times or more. CDR3 DNA sequence: TGTGCCAGCAGCTCGAACACAGGGGGCGTAGGCTACACCTTC. As protein: CASSSNTGGVGYTF. The chain links TRBV7-3 to TRBJ1-2, with TRBD1 identical over 9 bases. CDR1 is SGHTA, CDR2 FQGTGA, per germline. This CDR3 is built from 14 residues. The junction had 8 bases not matched to a gene; V was cut back by 4 bases and J by 8 bases.

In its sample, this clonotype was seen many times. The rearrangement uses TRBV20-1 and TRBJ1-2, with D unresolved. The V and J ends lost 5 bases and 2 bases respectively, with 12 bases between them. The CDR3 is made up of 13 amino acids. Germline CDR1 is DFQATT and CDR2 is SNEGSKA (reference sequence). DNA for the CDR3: TGCAGTGCTGGGGTTCAGGAGAACTATGGCTACACCTTC. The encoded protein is CSAGVQENYGYTF.

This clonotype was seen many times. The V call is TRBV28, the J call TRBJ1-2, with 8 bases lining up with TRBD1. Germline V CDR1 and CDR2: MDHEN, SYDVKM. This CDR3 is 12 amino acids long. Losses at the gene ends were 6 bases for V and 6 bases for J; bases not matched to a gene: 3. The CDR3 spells CASSQGADGYTF. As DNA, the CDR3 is TGTGCCAGCAGCCAGGGGGCGGATGGCTACACCTTC.

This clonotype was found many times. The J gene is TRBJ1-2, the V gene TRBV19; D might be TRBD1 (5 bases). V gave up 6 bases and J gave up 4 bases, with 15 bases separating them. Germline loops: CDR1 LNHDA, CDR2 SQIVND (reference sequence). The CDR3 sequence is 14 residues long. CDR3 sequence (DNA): TGTGCCAGTAGGAGACTGACAGATGCCTATGGCTACACCTTC. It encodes CASRRLTDAYGYTF.

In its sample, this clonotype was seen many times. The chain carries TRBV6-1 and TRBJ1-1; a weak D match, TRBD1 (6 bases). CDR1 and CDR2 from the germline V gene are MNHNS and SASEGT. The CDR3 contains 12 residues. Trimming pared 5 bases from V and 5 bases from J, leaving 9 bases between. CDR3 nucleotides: TGTGCCAGCAGTAAGGGGGAGACTGAAGCTTTCTTT. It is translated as CASSKGETEAFF.

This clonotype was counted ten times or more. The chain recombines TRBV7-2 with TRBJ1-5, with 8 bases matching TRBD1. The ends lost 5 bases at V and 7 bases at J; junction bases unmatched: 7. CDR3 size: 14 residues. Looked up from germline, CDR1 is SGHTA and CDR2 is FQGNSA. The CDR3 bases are TGTGCCAGCAGCCGAAACGACAGGGGACAGCCCCAGCATTTT. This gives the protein CASSRNDRGQPQHF.

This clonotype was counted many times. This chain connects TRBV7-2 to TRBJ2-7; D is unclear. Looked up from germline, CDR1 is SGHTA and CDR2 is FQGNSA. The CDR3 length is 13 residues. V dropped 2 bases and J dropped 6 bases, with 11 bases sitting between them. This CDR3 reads CASSLSFGGEQYF. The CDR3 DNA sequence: TGTGCCAGCAGCTTAAGTTTCGGCGGCGAGCAGTACTTC.

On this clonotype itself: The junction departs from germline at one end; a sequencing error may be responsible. The CDR3 spells CASSLVRNTDAFF. The DNA of the CDR3 is TGCGCCAGCAGCCTGGTCAGGAACACTGATGCTTTCTTT. This chain links TRBV5-1 with TRBJ1-1; no reliable D call. Germline CDR1 reads SGHRS; CDR2 reads YFSETQ. The CDR3 contains 13 residues.

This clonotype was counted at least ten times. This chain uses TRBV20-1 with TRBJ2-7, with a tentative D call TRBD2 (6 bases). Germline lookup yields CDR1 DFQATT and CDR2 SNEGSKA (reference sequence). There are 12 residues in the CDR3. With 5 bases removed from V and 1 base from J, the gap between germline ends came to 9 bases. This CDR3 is CSAPGLSYEQYF. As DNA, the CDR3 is TGCAGTGCTCCGGGACTTTCCTACGAGCAGTACTTC.

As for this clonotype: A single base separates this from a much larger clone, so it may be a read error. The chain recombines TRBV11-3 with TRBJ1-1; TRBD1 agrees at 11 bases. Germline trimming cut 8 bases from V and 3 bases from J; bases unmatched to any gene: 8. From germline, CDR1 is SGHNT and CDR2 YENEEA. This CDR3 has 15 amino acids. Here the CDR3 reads CASGGRDRGDTEAFF. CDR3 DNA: TGTGCCAGCGGCGGAAGGGACAGGGGGGACACTGAAGCTTTCTTT.

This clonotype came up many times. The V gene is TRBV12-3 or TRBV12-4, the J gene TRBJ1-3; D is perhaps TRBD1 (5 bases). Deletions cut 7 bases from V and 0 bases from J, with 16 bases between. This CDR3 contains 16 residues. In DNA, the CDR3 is TGTGCCAGCAATTCACCCGAGGGGAACTCTGGAAACACCATATATTTT. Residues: CASNSPEGNSGNTIYF.

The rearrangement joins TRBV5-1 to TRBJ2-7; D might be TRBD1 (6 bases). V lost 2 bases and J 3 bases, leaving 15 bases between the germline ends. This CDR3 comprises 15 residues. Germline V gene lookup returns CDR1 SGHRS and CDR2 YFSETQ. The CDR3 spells CASSLYRDDSYEQYF. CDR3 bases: TGCGCCAGCAGCTTATACAGGGACGATAGCTACGAGCAGTACTTC.

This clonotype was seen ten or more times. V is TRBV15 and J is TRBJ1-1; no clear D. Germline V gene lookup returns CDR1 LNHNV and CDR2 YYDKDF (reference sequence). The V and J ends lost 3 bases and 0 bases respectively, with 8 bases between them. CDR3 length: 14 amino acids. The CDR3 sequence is CATSRDGMNTEAFF. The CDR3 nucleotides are TGTGCCACCAGCAGGGACGGCATGAACACTGAAGCTTTCTTT.

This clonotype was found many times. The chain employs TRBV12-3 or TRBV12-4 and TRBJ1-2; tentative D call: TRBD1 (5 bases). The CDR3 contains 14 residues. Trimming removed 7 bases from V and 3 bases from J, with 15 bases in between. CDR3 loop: CASKRAGGDYGYTF. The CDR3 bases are TGTGCCAGCAAACGTGCCGGGGGAGACTATGGCTACACCTTC.

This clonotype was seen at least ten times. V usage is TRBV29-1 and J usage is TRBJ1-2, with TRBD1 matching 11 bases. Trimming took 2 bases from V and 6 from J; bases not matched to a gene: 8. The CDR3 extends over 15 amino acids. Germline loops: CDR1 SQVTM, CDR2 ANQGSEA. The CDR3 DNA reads TGCAGCGTTGAACCTCCGGGACAGGGGGGTAATGGCTACACCTTC. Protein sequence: CSVEPPGQGGNGYTF.

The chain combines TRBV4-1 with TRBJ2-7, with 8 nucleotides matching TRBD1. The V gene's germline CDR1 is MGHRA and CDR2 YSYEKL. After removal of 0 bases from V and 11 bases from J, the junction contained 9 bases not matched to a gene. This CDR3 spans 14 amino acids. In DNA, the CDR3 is TGCGCCAGCAGCCAAGAAGGACAGGGCCTAAGGAAGTACTTC. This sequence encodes CASSQEGQGLRKYF.

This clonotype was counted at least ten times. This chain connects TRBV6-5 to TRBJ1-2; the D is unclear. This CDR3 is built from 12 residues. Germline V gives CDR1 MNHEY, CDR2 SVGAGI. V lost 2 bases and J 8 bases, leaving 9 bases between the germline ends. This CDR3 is CASSYRLGGYTF. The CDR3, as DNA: TGTGCCAGCAGTTACAGATTGGGGGGCTACACCTTC.

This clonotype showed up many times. The CDR3 coding sequence is TGTGCCAGCAGTTTGGACGGTGGGGGCAGATTCAACGCTGAAGCTTTCTTT. It codes for CASSLDGGGRFNAEAFF. This chain joins TRBV12-3 or TRBV12-4 and TRBJ1-1; D perhaps matches TRBD1 (6 bases). The V gene lost 3 bases and the J gene lost 6 bases, with 23 bases spanning the gap. This CDR3 has 17 residues.

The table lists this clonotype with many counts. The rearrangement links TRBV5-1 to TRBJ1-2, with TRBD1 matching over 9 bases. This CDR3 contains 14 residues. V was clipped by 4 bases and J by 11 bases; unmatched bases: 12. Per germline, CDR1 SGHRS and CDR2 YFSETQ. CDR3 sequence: CASSPPGQGMSYTF. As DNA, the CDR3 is TGCGCCAGCAGCCCGCCGGGACAGGGAATGAGTTACACCTTC.

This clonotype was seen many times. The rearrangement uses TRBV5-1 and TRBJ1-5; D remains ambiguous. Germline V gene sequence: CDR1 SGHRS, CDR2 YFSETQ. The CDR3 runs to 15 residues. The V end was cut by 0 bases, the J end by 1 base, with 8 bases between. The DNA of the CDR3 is TGCGCCAGCAGCTTGGCCGGGATCAGCAATCAGCCCCAGCATTTT. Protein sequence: CASSLAGISNQPQHF. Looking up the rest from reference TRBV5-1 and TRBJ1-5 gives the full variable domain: KAGVTQTPRYLIKTRGQQVTLSCSPISGHRSVSWYQQTPGQGLQFLFEYFSETQRNKGNFPGRFSGRQFSNSRSEMNVSTLELGDSALYLCASSLAGISNQPQHFGDGTRLSIL.

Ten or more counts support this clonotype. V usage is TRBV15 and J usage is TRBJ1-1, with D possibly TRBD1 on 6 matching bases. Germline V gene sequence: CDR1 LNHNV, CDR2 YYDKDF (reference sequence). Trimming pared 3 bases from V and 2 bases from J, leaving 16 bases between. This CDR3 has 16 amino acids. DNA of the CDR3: TGTGCCACCAGCAGGACAGGATCGGGACGAAACACTGAAGCTTTCTTT. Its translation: CATSRTGSGRNTEAFF.